The 5 T cell receptor beta chains presented below share a single source sample, sequenced in a study of T-cell reconstitution after alpha-beta-depleted transplantation in children. It was with unique molecular identifiers that the TCRbeta library was prepared. From the PCR reads, TCRdb called clonotypes with MiXCR, one entry per CDR3 protein. This table has hundreds of thousands of distinct CDR3 sequences, more than 9% appearing once. The sequencing here drew on peripheral blood, taken 180 days after TCRalphabeta/CD19-depleted stem cell transplant. These receptor sequences come from a male patient between 2 and 15 years old who had a stem cell transplant for chronic granulomatous disease, so the T cells may come from the graft donor.

Notes on this clonotype: This may be a read error: a much more frequent sequence differs by one nucleotide. The chain uses TRBV5-1 and TRBJ1-1, with D uncertain. The V and J ends lost 4 bases and 1 base respectively, with 8 bases between them. The germline V gene encodes CDR1 SGHRS and CDR2 YFSETQ. The length of the CDR3 is 13 residues. The CDR3 loop is CASSPNGNTEAFF. The CDR3 DNA is TGCGCCAGCAGCCCGAACGGGAACACTGAAGCTTTCTTT.

This clonotype has ten or more counts. Germline and junction disagree at one end, which may indicate a read error. This sequence joins TRBV6-1 and TRBJ2-1, with D possibly TRBD1 on 6 matching bases. The CDR3 loop spans 14 amino acids. Germline V CDR1 and CDR2: MNHNS, SASEGT. In DNA, the CDR3 is TGTGCCAGCAGGGAAGGGGGCTCCTACAATGAGCAGTTCTTC. Translating it yields CASREGGSYNEQFF.

This clonotype was found many times. The rearrangement uses TRBV10-3 and TRBJ1-1; 9 nucleotides line up with TRBD1. The germline V gene encodes CDR1 ENHRY and CDR2 SYGVKD. The CDR3 runs to 16 residues. V lost 7 bases, J lost 4 bases, and 13 bases stayed unmatched. The CDR3 nucleotides are TGTGCCATCAAATCGGGACAGGGTGCAATAGGCACTGAAGCTTTCTTT. Its translation is CAIKSGQGAIGTEAFF.

The gene calls are TRBV13 and TRBJ2-2; D perhaps matches TRBD1 (6 bases). Trimming took off 3 bases at V and 4 bases at J, with 12 bases between the two ends. The CDR3 runs to 15 residues. The germline gives CDR1 PRHDT, CDR2 FYEKMQ (reference sequence). Here the CDR3 DNA reads TGTGCCAGCAGCTTCTTGGACAGAACCACCGGGGAGCTGTTTTTT. Translated, it gives CASSFLDRTTGELFF. Full variable domain (outside the CDR3, taken from reference TRBV13 and TRBJ2-2): AAGVIQSPRHLIKEKRETATLKCYPIPRHDTVYWYQQGPGQDPQFLISFYEKMQSDKGSIPDRFSAQQFSDYHSELNMSSLELGDSALYFCASSFLDRTTGELFFGEGSRLTVL.

Many counts were recorded for this clonotype. The rearrangement uses TRBV6-2 or TRBV6-3 and TRBJ2-7; tentatively, D is TRBD1 (6 bases). This CDR3 comprises 12 residues. Trimming shortened V by 6 bases and J by 4 bases, and 10 bases separated the two germline ends. CDR1 and CDR2 (germline): MNHEY, SVGEGT. This CDR3 reads CASRDRRYEQYF. The CDR3 DNA follows: TGTGCCAGCAGAGACAGGAGGTACGAGCAGTACTTC.